The TCR beta chain described here comes from a study of T cells after posttransplantation cyclophosphamide. Using immunoSEQ multiplex PCR, the repertoire was profiled, and TCRdb retains in-frame clones only, with some absent. The data contain tens of thousands of clones, around nine tenths of them seen just once; the ten biggest clones take up less than 3.5%. V lost 1 base and J lost 8, with 12 bases in between. CDR3 length equals 14 residues. Germline CDR1 and CDR2: SGHDN and FVKESK. This rearrangement joins TRBV14 to TRBJ1-3; D may be TRBD1 (5 bases). The sequence came from a woman in her fifties or sixties in good health and a related stem cell transplant donor. The sequenced sample was PBMCs. CDR3 region: CASSQVNTRDTIYF. CDR3 coding DNA: TGTGCCAGCAGCCAAGTAAACACCAGGGACACCATATATTTT.